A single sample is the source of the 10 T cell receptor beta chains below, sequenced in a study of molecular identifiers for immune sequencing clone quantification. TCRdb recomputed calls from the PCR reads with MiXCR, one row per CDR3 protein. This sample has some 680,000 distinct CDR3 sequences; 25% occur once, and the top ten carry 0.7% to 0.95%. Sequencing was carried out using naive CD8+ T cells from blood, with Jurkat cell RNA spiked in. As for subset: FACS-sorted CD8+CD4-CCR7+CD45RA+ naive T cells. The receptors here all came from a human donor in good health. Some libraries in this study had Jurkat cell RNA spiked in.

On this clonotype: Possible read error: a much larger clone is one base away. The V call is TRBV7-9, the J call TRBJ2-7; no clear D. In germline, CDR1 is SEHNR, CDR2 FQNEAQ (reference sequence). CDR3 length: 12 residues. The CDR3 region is CASSQRAYAQYF. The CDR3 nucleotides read TGTGCCAGCAGTCAGAGAGCATACGCGCAGTACTTC.

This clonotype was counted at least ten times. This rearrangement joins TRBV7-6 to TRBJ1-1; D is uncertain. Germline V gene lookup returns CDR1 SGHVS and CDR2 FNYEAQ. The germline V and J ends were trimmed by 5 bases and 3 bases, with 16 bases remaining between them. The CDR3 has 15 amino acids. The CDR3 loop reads CASSRLGGEDTEAFF. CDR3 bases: TGTGCCAGCAGCCGGCTTGGAGGCGAGGACACTGAAGCTTTCTTT.

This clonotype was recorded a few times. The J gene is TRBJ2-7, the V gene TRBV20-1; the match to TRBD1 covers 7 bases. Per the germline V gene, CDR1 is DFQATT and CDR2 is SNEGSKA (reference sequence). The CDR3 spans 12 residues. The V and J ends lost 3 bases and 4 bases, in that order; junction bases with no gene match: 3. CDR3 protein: CSARGTAYEQYF. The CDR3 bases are TGCAGTGCTAGGGGGACAGCTTACGAGCAGTACTTC.

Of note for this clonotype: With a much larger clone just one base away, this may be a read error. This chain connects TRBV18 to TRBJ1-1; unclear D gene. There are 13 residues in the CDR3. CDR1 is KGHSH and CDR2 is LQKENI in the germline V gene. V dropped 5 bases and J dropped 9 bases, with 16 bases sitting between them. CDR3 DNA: TGTGCCAGCTCAGAATTTGGGGAGGCTAAAGCTTTCTTT. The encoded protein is CASSEFGEAKAFF. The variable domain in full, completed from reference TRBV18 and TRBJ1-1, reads NAGVMQNPRHLVRRRGQEARLRCSPMKGHSHVYWYRQLPEEGLKFMVYLQKENIIDESGMPKERFSAEFPKEGPSILRIQQVVRGDSAAYFCASSEFGEAKAFFGQGTRLTVV.

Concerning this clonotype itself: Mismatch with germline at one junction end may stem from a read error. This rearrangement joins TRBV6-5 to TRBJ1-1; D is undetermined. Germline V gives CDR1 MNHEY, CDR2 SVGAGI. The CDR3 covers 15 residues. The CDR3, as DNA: TGTGCCAGCAGTTATGGTTCTCCTGGGCACACTGTAGCTTTCTTT. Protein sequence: CASSYGSPGHTVAFF.

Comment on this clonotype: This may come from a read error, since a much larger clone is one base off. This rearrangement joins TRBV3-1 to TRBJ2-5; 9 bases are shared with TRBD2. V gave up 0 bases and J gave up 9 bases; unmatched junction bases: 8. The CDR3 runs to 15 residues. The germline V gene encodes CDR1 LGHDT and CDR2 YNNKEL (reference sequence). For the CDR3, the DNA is TGTGCCAGCAGCCAAGAAGGTAGCGGGAGTGAGCCCCAGTACTTC. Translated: CASSQEGSGSEPQYF.

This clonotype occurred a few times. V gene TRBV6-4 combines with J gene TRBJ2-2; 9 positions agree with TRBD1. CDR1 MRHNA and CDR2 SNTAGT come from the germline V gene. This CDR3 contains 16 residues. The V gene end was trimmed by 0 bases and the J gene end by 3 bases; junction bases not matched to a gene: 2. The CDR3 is CASSDSGTGYTGELFF. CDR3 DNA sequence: TGTGCCAGCAGTGACTCCGGGACAGGGTACACCGGGGAGCTGTTTTTT.

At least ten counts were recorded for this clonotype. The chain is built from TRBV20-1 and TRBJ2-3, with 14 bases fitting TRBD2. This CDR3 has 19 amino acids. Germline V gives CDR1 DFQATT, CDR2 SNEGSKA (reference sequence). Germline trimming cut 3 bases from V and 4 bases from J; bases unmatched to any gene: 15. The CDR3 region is CSASGETSGGAMVADTQYF. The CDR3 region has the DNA TGCAGTGCTAGCGGGGAGACTAGCGGGGGGGCCATGGTTGCAGATACGCAGTATTTT.

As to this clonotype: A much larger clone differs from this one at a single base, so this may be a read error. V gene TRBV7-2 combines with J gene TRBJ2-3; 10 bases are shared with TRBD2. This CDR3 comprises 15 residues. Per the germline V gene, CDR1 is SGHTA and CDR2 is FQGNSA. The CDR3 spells CASSLTSGKADTRYF. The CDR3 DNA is TGTGCCAGCAGCTTAACTAGCGGGAAAGCAGATACGCGGTATTTT.

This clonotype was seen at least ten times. The DNA for the CDR3 is TGTGCCAGCAGTTTAGCTAGCGGCCAAGAGACCCAGTACTTC. Translating it yields CASSLASGQETQYF. The chain carries TRBV12-3 or TRBV12-4 and TRBJ2-5, with D maybe TRBD2 (6 bases). V lost 0 bases to trimming and J lost 1 base, with 6 bases between them. There are 14 residues in the CDR3.